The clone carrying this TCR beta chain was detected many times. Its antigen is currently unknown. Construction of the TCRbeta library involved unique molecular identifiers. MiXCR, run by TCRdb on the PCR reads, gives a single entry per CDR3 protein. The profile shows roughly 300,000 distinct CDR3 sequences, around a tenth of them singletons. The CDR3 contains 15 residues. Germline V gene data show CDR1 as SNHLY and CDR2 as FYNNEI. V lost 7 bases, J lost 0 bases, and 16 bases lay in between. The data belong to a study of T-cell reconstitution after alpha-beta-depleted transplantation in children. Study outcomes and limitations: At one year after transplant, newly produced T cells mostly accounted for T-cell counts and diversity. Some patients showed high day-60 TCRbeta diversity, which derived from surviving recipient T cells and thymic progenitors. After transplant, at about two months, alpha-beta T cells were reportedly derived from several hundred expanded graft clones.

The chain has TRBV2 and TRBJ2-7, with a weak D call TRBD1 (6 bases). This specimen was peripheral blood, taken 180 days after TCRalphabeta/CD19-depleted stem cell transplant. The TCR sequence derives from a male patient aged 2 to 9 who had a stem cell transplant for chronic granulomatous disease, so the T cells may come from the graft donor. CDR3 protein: CASTGQTSYSYEQYF. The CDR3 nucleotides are TGTGCCAGCACCGGACAGACGAGTTACTCCTACGAGCAGTACTTC. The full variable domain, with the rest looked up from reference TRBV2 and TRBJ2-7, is EPEVTQTPSHQVTQMGQEVILRCVPISNHLYFYWYRQILGQKVEFLVSFYNNEISEKSEIFDDQFSVERPDGSNFTLKIRSTKLEDSAMYFCASTGQTSYSYEQYFGPGTRLTVT.